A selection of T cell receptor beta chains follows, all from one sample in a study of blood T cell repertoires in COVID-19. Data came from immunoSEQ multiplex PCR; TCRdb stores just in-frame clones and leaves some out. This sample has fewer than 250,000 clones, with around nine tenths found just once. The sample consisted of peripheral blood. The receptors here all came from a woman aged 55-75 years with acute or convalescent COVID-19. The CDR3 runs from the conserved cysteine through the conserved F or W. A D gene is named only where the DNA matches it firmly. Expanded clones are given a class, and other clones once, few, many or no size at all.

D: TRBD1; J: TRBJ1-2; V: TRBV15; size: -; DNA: TGTGCCACCAGCAGAGACAGGGGGCGCTATGGCTACACCTTC; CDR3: CATSRDRGRYGYTF
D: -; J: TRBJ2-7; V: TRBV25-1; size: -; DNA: TGTGCCAGCAGTGAATACGGCGGAAGCTCCTACGAGCAGTACTTC; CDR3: CASSEYGGSSYEQYF
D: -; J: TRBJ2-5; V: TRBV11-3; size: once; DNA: TGTGCCAGCAGTCGTAGCGGTGGAGAGACCCAGTACTTC; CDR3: CASSRSGGETQYF
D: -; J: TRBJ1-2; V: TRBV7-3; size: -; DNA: TGTGCCAGCAGCCCCAACAGGGTGGCTGGCTACACCTTC; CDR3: CASSPNRVAGYTF
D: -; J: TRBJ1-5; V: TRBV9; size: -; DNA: TGTGCCAGCAGTCCTGGAGACGTGGTCAATCAGCCCCAGCATTTT; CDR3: CASSPGDVVNQPQHF
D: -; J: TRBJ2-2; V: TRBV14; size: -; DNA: TGTGCCAGCAGCCAAGTACCAGGATTGAACACCGGGGAGCTGTTTTTT; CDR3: CASSQVPGLNTGELFF
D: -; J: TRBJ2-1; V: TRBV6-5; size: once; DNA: TGTGCCAGCAGGGTGGGGGGAGTGGATGAGCAGTTCTTC; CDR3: CASRVGGVDEQFF
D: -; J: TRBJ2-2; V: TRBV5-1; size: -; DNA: TGCGCCAGCAGCGGGATGACAGGAAACACCGGGGAGCTGTTTTTT; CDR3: CASSGMTGNTGELFF
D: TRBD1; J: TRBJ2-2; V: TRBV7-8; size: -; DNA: TGTGCCAGCAGCCCACTCCGGACAGGGGGCGCAACCGGGGAGCTGTTTTTT; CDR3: CASSPLRTGGATGELFF
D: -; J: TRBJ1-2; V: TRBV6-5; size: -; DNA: TGTGCCAGCAGTCCCCAGGGTGGCTATGGCTACACCTTC; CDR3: CASSPQGGYGYTF
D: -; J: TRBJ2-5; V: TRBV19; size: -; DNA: TGTGCCAGTAGTATATTTCCTAACTTGGCAGGGGGGATCCAAGAGACCCAGTACTTC; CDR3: CASSIFPNLAGGIQETQYF
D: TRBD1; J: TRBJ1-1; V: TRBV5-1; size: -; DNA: TGCGCCAGCAGCTTGACCGGGACAGGTGACACTGAAGCTTTCTTT; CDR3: CASSLTGTGDTEAFF
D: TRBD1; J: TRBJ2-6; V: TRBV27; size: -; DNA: TGTGCCAGCGGAGACCGACAGGGGAGGTCTTTCTCTGGGGCCAACGTCCTGACTTTC; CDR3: CASGDRQGRSFSGANVLTF
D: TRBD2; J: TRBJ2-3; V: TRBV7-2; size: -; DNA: TGTGCCAGCAGCTTACTAGCGGGAGAGATAACAGATACGCAGTATTTT; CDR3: CASSLLAGEITDTQYF
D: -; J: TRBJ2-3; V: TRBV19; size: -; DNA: TGTGCCAGTAGTGGGCAGGGGTCCCCAGATACGCAGTATTTT; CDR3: CASSGQGSPDTQYF
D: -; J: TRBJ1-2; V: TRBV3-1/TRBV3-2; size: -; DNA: TGTGCCAGCACCCGATCGGGGGGTGGCTACACCTTC; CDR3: CASTRSGGGYTF
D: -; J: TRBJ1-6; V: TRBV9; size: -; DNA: TGTGCCATCGCAGGAAATTCACCCCTCCACTTT; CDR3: CAIAGNSPLHF
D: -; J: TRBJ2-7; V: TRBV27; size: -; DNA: TGTGCCAGCAGTTTCCGTGGCTCGCAGTACTTC; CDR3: CASSFRGSQYF
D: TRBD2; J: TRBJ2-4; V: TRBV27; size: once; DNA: TGTGCCAGCAGTAGACTATCTAGCGGGAGAGGGTACATTCAGTACTTC; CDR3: CASSRLSSGRGYIQYF
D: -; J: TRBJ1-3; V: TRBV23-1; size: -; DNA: TGCGCCAGCAGTCCACGGGTTTGCTCTGGAAACACCATATATTTT; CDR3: CASSPRVCSGNTIYF
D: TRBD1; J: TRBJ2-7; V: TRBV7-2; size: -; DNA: TGTGCCAGCAGCTCCTACAGGGGCTCGCCCTACGAGCAGTACTTC; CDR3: CASSSYRGSPYEQYF
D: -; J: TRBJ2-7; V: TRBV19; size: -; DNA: TGTGCCAGTAGTCTGACGACAGGCCTTTCCTACGAGCAGTACTTC; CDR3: CASSLTTGLSYEQYF
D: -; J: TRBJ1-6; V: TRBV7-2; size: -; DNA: TGTGCCAGCAGCCCGGGTTATGGCAGGGGCTCTTCACCCCTCCACTTT; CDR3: CASSPGYGRGSSPLHF
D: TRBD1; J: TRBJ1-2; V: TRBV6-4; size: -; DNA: TGTGCCAGCAGACCCCGACAGGGCCCTAACTATGGCTACACCTTC; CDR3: CASRPRQGPNYGYTF
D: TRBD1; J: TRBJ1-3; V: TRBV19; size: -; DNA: TGTGCCAGTAGCCAAGACAGGGGATCCGGAAACACCATATATTTT; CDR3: CASSQDRGSGNTIYF
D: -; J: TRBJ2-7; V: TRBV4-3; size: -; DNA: TGCGCCAGCAGCCAGGCGTGGGGAGGGGGCGAGCAGTACTTC; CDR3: CASSQAWGGGEQYF
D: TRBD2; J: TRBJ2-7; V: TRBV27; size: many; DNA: TGTGCCAGCAGTCTAGTCGGGACTAGCGGCTACGAGCAGTACTTC; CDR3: CASSLVGTSGYEQYF
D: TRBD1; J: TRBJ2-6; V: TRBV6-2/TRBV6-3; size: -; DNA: TGTGCCAGCAGCCAAACAGGGGCTGGGGCCAACGTCCTGACTTTC; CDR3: CASSQTGAGANVLTF
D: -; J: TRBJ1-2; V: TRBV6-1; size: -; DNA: TGTGCCAGCAGTGAATTTTCGGGGGGCAATGGCTACACCTTC; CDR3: CASSEFSGGNGYTF
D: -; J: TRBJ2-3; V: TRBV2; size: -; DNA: TGTGCCAGCAGTGAGTCGGGTCGGGATAGCACAGATACGCAGTATTTT; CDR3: CASSESGRDSTDTQYF
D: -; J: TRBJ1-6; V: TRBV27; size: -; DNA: TGTGCCAGCAGTTCCCGGACCCGAGGGTGGGCTTCACCCCTCCACTTT; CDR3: CASSSRTRGWASPLHF
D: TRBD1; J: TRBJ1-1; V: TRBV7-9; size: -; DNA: TGTGCCAGCAGTAAACGCAGGGGGCTGGGGGACACTGAAGCTTTCTTT; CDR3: CASSKRRGLGDTEAFF
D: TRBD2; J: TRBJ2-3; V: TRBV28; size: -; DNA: TGTGCCAGCATCCGGGGGGGGTTCAGAGATACGCAGTATTTT; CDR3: CASIRGGFRDTQYF
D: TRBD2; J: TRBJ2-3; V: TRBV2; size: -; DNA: TGTGCCAGCAGCTCGACTAGCGTGAAAGATACGCAGTATTTT; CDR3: CASSSTSVKDTQYF
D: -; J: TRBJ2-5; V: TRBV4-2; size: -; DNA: TGTGCCAGCAGCCAAGGGAAGGACTATTGGGTCGGAGAGACCCAGTACTTC; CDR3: CASSQGKDYWVGETQYF
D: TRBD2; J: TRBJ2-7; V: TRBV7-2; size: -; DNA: TGTGCCAGCAGCCTGGGACTACTAAAAACCTACGAGCAGTACTTC; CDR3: CASSLGLLKTYEQYF
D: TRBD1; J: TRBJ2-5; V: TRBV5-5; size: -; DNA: TGTGCCAGCAGCACGGGACAGGTTTCTTCCGAGTACTTC; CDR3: CASSTGQVSSEYF